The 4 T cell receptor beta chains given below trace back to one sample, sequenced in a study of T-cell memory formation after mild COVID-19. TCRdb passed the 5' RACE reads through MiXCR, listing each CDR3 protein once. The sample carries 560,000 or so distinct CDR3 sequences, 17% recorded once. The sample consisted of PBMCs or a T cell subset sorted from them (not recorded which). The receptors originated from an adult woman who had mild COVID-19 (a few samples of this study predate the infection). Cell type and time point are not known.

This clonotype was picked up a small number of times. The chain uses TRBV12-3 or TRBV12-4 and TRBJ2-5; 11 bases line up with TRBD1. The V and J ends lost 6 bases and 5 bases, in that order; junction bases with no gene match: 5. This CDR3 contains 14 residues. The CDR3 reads CASSEDRGRETQYF. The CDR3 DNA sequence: TGTGCCAGCAGCGAGGACAGGGGGCGGGAGACCCAGTACTTC.

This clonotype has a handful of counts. This chain's CDR3 is CSARDIGHYQPQHF. In DNA form, the CDR3 reads TGCAGTGCTAGAGATATCGGACATTATCAGCCCCAGCATTTT. The V gene is TRBV20-1, the J gene TRBJ1-5, with D tentatively TRBD1 (5 bases). V lost 0 bases and J lost 5, with 11 bases in between. The CDR3 is 14 amino acids. Germline V gene lookup returns CDR1 DFQATT and CDR2 SNEGSKA (reference sequence).

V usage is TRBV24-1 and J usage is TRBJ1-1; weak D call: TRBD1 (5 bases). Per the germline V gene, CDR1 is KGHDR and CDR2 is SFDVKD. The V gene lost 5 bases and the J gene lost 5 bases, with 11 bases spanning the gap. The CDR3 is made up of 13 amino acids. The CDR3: CATSVEGQTEAFF. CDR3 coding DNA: TGTGCCACCAGTGTAGAGGGGCAGACTGAAGCTTTCTTT.

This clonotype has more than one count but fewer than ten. DNA for the CDR3: TGTGCCAGCAGCTCCGGACTAGCGCCCGGCGAGCAGTACTTC. This gives the protein CASSSGLAPGEQYF. The chain couples TRBV7-2 to TRBJ2-7, with 9 nucleotides matching TRBD2. The junction had 7 bases not matched to a gene; V was cut back by 4 bases and J by 6 bases. In germline, CDR1 is SGHTA, CDR2 FQGNSA. The CDR3 has 14 residues. The full variable domain, in which reference TRBV7-2 and TRBJ2-7 provide the parts outside the CDR3, is GAGVSQSPSNKVTEKGKDVELRCDPISGHTALYWYRQSLGQGLEFLIYFQGNSAPDKSGLPSDRFSAERTGGSVSTLTIQRTQQEDSAVYLCASSSGLAPGEQYFGPGTRLTVT.